A selection of T cell receptor beta chains follows, all from one sample in a study of shared clonotypes between healthy human individuals. Generated by immunoSEQ multiplex PCR, the TCRdb table keeps only in-frame clones and is missing some. In the table there are more than 2 million clones, nearly 97% of which are singletons. Material: naive CD4+ T cells sorted from blood. The origin of the receptors is a man aged 18-30 years in good health. Both conserved end residues are part of each CDR3. Fields, in order: J gene, V gene, D gene, clone size, CDR3 DNA, CDR3 protein. A D gene is named only where the DNA matches it firmly. Clone size is given for some rows only: seen once, a few or many times, or a class if the clone is expanded.

TRBJ2-7,TRBV28,TRBD2,-,TGTGCCAGCAGTTTATTGCGGGAGTGGACGGCATACGAGCAGTACTTC,CASSLLREWTAYEQYF
TRBJ1-2,TRBV4-1,-,-,TGCGCCAGCAGCCAACCCGGGACTTACTATGGCTACACCTTC,CASSQPGTYYGYTF
TRBJ1-5,TRBV7-2,-,-,TGTGCCAGCAGCCCCGGATGGGGCAATCAGCCCCAGCATTTT,CASSPGWGNQPQHF
TRBJ2-2,TRBV30,-,-,TGTGCCTGGACGGGCCCGCCCAGGGCCGGGGAGCTGTTTTTT,CAWTGPPRAGELFF
TRBJ2-7,TRBV7-2,TRBD2,-,TGTGCCAGCAGCCCTACTAGCGACCTCTCCTACGAGCAGTACTTC,CASSPTSDLSYEQYF
TRBJ2-2,TRBV21-1,-,-,TGTGCCAGCAACCCTTCGACCGGGACAAGTAACACCGGGGAGCTGTTTTTT,CASNPSTGTSNTGELFF
TRBJ2-5,TRBV4-1,TRBD1,-,TGCGCCAGCAGCCAATCGGACAGGCAAGAGACCCAGTACTTC,CASSQSDRQETQYF
TRBJ1-6,TRBV13,TRBD1,-,TGTGCCAGCAGCCCGCGGACAGGGAAGTATTCACCCCTCCACTTT,CASSPRTGKYSPLHF
TRBJ2-7,TRBV6-1,-,-,TGTGCCAGCAAGCAGGGGGGTTACTCCTACGAGCAGTACTTC,CASKQGGYSYEQYF
TRBJ2-1,TRBV18,TRBD2,-,TGTGCCAGCTCACCACTAGCGGGGGGGGGTGAGCAGTTCTTC,CASSPLAGGGEQFF
TRBJ2-1,TRBV7-3,-,-,TGTGCCAGCAGCGCCTCGGACCGATCCTACAATGAGCAGTTCTTC,CASSASDRSYNEQFF
TRBJ1-5,TRBV12-5,-,once,TGTGCTAGTGGTTTGACCTTGGCCACCCCGGCAACAAAGCCCCAGCATTTT,CASGLTLATPATKPQHF
TRBJ1-5,TRBV7-2,TRBD1,-,TGTGCCAGCAGCTTTTCGACAGGGAACCAGCCCCAGCATTTT,CASSFSTGNQPQHF
TRBJ2-7,TRBV18,TRBD2,once,TGTGCCAGCTCGCCAGTTCCTAGCGGGAACTACGAGCAGTACTTC,CASSPVPSGNYEQYF
TRBJ2-2,TRBV29-1,TRBD1,-,TGCAGCGTCAGCGCCCGCGGACAGGGAATGAACACCGGGGAGCTGTTTTTT,CSVSARGQGMNTGELFF
TRBJ1-4,TRBV27,TRBD1,-,TGTGCCAGCAGTGCCTTTCCGGGACAGGGAAATGAAAAACTGTTTTTT,CASSAFPGQGNEKLFF
TRBJ2-6,TRBV19,-,-,TGTGCCAGTAGTATAGGTCTTGGATCGAGCTCTGGGGCCAACGTCCTGACTTTC,CASSIGLGSSSGANVLTF
TRBJ1-5,TRBV6-5,-,once,TGTGCCAGCAGCCCCCGGGGGGATTCTCAGCCCCAGCATTTT,CASSPRGDSQPQHF
TRBJ1-2,TRBV18,-,-,TGTGCCAGCTCACCAACCAGCTATGGCTACACCTTC,CASSPTSYGYTF
TRBJ2-3,TRBV4-1,-,-,TGCGCCAGCAGCCAAGATCAATCAAATACGCAGTATTTT,CASSQDQSNTQYF
TRBJ2-5,TRBV7-9,TRBD1,-,TGTGCCAGCAGCAGAGGGACAGGGGTTTTCCAAGAGACCCAGTACTTC,CASSRGTGVFQETQYF
TRBJ1-2,TRBV7-6,-,-,TGTGCCAGCAGCTCCGGCGGGTGGGGCTCAGGGTATGGCTACACCTTC,CASSSGGWGSGYGYTF
TRBJ1-3,TRBV4-3,-,-,TGCGCCAGCAGCCAAGTGATAAGGGAGGGCGGAGACACCATATATTTT,CASSQVIREGGDTIYF
TRBJ1-6,TRBV5-8,-,-,TGTGCCAGCACCTCGGTCGATTCACCCCTCCACTTT,CASTSVDSPLHF
TRBJ2-7,TRBV5-1,-,-,TGCGCCAGCAGCCGGGCCTACGAGCAGTACTTC,CASSRAYEQYF
TRBJ2-3,TRBV5-4,TRBD2,once,TGTGCCAGCAGCTCTGGGACTAGCGGATTCACAGATACGCAGTATTTT,CASSSGTSGFTDTQYF
TRBJ2-5,TRBV20-1,-,-,TGCAGTGCTAGGTTTCAAGAGACCCAGTACTTC,CSARFQETQYF
TRBJ2-7,TRBV6-6,TRBD1,-,TGTGCCAGCAGACGAGGACAGGGAAGAGTCTCCTACGAGCAGTACTTC,CASRRGQGRVSYEQYF
TRBJ2-2,TRBV5-4,TRBD2,-,TGTGCCAGCAGCCTCCAGGGGCGGGAGGTATCCGGGGAGCTGTTTTTT,CASSLQGREVSGELFF
TRBJ1-4,TRBV2,-,-,TGTGCCAGCAGCGGGGACCTTTCTAATGAAAAACTGTTTTTT,CASSGDLSNEKLFF
TRBJ1-3,TRBV13,-,-,TGTGCCAGCAGCCTAGCCGGAGGGGTCGGAAACACCATATATTTT,CASSLAGGVGNTIYF
TRBJ2-7,TRBV18,-,-,TGTGCCAGCTCACCCGGGAGATCCCACGAGCAGTACTTC,CASSPGRSHEQYF
TRBJ1-2,TRBV6-5,TRBD1,-,TGTGCCAGCAGTTACTCGACAGGGACCTATGGCTACACCTTC,CASSYSTGTYGYTF
TRBJ1-2,TRBV2,TRBD1,-,TGTGCCAGCAGTGAGACAGGGACGGGCTATGGCTACACCTTC,CASSETGTGYGYTF
TRBJ2-5,TRBV15,-,-,TGTGCCACCAGCCTGAGGACGTCCCAGTACCAAGAGACCCAGTACTTC,CATSLRTSQYQETQYF
TRBJ2-5,TRBV4-3,-,-,TGCGCCAGCAGCCAAGATCGGTTAGCGAGTCAAGAGACCCAGTACTTC,CASSQDRLASQETQYF
TRBJ1-5,TRBV19,-,few,TGTGCCAGTAGTCCTTTGGATCAGCCCCAGCATTTT,CASSPLDQPQHF
TRBJ1-6,TRBV16,-,-,TGTGCCAGCAGCCAATATGGGGACCGGTTAGCACCCCTCCACTTT,CASSQYGDRLAPLHF
TRBJ2-7,TRBV5-1,-,-,TGCGCCAGCAGCTTGGCTATCGGCAGCTACGAGCAGTACTTC,CASSLAIGSYEQYF
TRBJ2-7,TRBV6-5,-,-,TGTGCCAGCAGTTACGGGACACCGTACGAGCAGTACTTC,CASSYGTPYEQYF
TRBJ2-7,TRBV10-1,-,once,TGCGCCAGCTTACGAGAGCCCTGTTCCTCCTACGAGCAGTACTTC,CASLREPCSSYEQYF
TRBJ2-7,TRBV28,-,-,TGTGCCAGCAGTCTGGTCCTCGGGGAGCAGTACTTC,CASSLVLGEQYF
TRBJ1-5,TRBV19,TRBD1,-,TGTGCCAGTAGTATGTTTGCCGGGACAGCCATTTCCAATCAGCCCCAGCATTTT,CASSMFAGTAISNQPQHF
TRBJ1-3,TRBV7-9,-,-,TGTGCCAGCAGCTTCCGGGAGGGTAGGCCTGGAAACACCATATATTTT,CASSFREGRPGNTIYF
TRBJ1-1,TRBV6-6,-,few,TGTGCCAGCAGTTACCCAGAAATGAACACTGAAGCTTTCTTT,CASSYPEMNTEAFF
TRBJ1-1,TRBV5-1,-,-,TGCGCCAGCAGCTTGCTACGGGGCCGGCTGAACACTGAAGCTTTCTTT,CASSLLRGRLNTEAFF
TRBJ2-5,TRBV5-1,TRBD2,once,TGCGCCAGCAGTCTTTTGCTAGCGGGACCAGAGACCCAGTACTTC,CASSLLLAGPETQYF
TRBJ2-1,TRBV2,TRBD1,once,TGTGCCAGCAGCCCCGGGGACAGCTCCTACAATGAGCAGTTCTTC,CASSPGDSSYNEQFF
TRBJ2-1,TRBV5-5,-,-,TGTGCCAGCAGCTTGTTAGGGGTTTCCTACAATGAGCAGTTCTTC,CASSLLGVSYNEQFF
TRBJ2-7,TRBV4-2,-,-,TGTGCCAGCAGCCAAGGTCGGGGGGCCACGAGCTACGAGCAGTACTTC,CASSQGRGATSYEQYF
TRBJ1-4,TRBV4-1,-,-,TGCGCCAGCAGCCAAGCCGTGTGGGGGATGGAGGAAAAACTGTTTTTT,CASSQAVWGMEEKLFF
TRBJ1-5,TRBV7-9,-,once,TGTGCCAGCAGCTTAGGAGGGTTGGGCAATCAGCCCCAGCATTTT,CASSLGGLGNQPQHF
TRBJ1-2,TRBV6-1,-,-,TGTGCCAGCAGAGGGGGGCAGTCTAACTATGGCTACACCTTC,CASRGGQSNYGYTF
TRBJ1-6,TRBV6-6,-,-,TGTGCCAGCAGTTACGATGACACTTTCTATAATTCACCCCTCCACTTT,CASSYDDTFYNSPLHF
TRBJ2-2,TRBV6-6,TRBD1,-,TGTGCCAGCAGTTACCGGGACAGGAACACCGGGGAGCTGTTTTTT,CASSYRDRNTGELFF
TRBJ1-6,TRBV28,TRBD1,-,TGTGCCAGCAGCTCCCCGGGGGCAGGGGGCAATTATAATTCACCCCTCCACTTT,CASSSPGAGGNYNSPLHF
TRBJ2-5,TRBV7-9,TRBD2,-,TGTGCCAGCAGCTCCGGACTAGCCTTAGAGACCCAGTACTTC,CASSSGLALETQYF
TRBJ2-7,TRBV28,-,-,TGTGCCAGCAGTTTGTTCGGGGGACCCTACGAGCAGTACTTC,CASSLFGGPYEQYF
TRBJ2-7,TRBV7-2,-,-,TGTGCCAGCAGCTTAGATACACGAGGGGGAACCGGCTCCTACGAGCAGTACTTC,CASSLDTRGGTGSYEQYF
TRBJ1-2,TRBV6-5,-,-,TGTGCCAGCAGTTCTTCCTTGGGAAGTTATGGCTACACCTTC,CASSSSLGSYGYTF